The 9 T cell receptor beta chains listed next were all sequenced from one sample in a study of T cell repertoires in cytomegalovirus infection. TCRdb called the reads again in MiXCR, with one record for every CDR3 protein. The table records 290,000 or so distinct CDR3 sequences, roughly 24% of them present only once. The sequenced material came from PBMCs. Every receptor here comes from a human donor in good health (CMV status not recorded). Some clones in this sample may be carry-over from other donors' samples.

CDR3 sequence (DNA): TGCAGCGTTGTGATTACTGAAGCTTTCTTT. The encoded protein is CSVVITEAFF. The rearrangement links TRBV29-1 to TRBJ1-1; no clear D. Trimming shortened V by 4 bases and J by 5 bases, and 5 bases separated the two germline ends. The CDR3 extends over 10 amino acids. Germline CDR1 and CDR2: SQVTM and ANQGSEA.

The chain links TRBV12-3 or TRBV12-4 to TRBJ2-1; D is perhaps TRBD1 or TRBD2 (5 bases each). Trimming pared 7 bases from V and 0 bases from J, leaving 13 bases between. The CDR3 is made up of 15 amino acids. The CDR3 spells CASKTGTLSYNEQFF. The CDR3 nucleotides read TGTGCCAGCAAGACGGGGACGCTCTCCTACAATGAGCAGTTCTTC.

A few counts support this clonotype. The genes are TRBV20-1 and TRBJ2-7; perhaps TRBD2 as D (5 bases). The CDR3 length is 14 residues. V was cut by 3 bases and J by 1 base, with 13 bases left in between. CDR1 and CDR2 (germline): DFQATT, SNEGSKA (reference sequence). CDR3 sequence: CSASILGPSYEQYF. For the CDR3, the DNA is TGCAGTGCTAGTATACTAGGCCCATCCTACGAGCAGTACTTC.

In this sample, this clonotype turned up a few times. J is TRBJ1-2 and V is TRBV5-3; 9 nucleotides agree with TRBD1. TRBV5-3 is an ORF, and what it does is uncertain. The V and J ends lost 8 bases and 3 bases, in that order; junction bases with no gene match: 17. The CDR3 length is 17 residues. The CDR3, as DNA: TGTGCCAGCAGCCCATGGACAGGGGCCACCCAATACTATGGCTACACCTTC. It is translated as CASSPWTGATQYYGYTF.

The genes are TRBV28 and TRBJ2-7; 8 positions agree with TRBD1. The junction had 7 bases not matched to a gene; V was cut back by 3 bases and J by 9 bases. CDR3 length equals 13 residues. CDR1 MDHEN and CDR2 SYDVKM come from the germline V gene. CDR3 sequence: CASSFSDRDMQYF. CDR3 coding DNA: TGTGCCAGCAGTTTCTCGGACAGGGACATGCAGTACTTC.

The CDR3 nucleotides read TGTGCCAGCAGCCAAAGGGGAGGGGGTGAAAAACTGTTTTTT. Translating it yields CASSQRGGGEKLFF. V usage is TRBV3-1 and J usage is TRBJ1-4; TRBD1 is a possible D gene (6 bases). Germline CDR1 LGHDT, CDR2 YNNKEL (reference sequence). V lost 2 bases and J lost 7, with 11 bases in between. The CDR3 is 14 residues long. The full variable domain, its missing parts supplied by reference TRBV3-1 and TRBJ1-4, is DTAVSQTPKYLVTQMGNDKSIKCEQNLGHDTMYWYKQDSKKFLKIMFSYNNKELIINETVPNRFSPKSPDKAHLNLHINSLELGDSAVYFCASSQRGGGEKLFFGSGTQLSVL.

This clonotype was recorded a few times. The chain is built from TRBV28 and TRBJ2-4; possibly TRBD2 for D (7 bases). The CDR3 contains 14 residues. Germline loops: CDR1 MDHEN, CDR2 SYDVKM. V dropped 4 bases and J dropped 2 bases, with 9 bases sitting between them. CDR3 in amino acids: CASSSGGPKNIQYF. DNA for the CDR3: TGTGCCAGCAGTTCCGGGGGGCCCAAAAACATTCAGTACTTC.

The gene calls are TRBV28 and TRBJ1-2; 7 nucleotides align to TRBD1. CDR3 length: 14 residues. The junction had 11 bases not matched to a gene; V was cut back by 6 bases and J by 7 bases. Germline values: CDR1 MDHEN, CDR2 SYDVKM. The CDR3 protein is CASSIWEGARGYTF. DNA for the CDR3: TGTGCCAGCAGCATATGGGAGGGGGCGCGTGGCTACACCTTC.

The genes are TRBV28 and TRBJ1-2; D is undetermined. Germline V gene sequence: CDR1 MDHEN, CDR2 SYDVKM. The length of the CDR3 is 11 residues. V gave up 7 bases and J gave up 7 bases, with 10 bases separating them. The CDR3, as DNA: TGTGCCAGCACCTCGGGTCTTGGCTACACCTTC. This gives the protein CASTSGLGYTF.